These 21 T cell receptor beta chains came from one sample sequenced in a study of blood T cell repertoires in COVID-19. Libraries were prepared by immunoSEQ multiplex PCR; TCRdb keeps only in-frame clonotypes and omits some of them. The sample lists about 280,000 clones, 90% occurring once. Sample: PBMCs or T cells enriched from blood (not recorded which). Every receptor here comes from a woman aged 18 to 35 with acute COVID-19.

Concerning this clone itself: The same CDR3 arises from other DNA sequences in this sample as well. This chain links TRBV7-2 with TRBJ2-7, with 7 nucleotides matching TRBD2. Germline V gene sequence: CDR1 SGHTA, CDR2 FQGNSA. J gave up 4 bases and V 3 bases, and 6 bases lay outside the gene matches. This CDR3 is built from 14 residues. The CDR3 nucleotides read TGTGCCAGCAGCTTGGGGGGGGGATTATACGAGCAGTACTTC. This encodes CASSLGGGLYEQYF.

The rearrangement links TRBV5-1 to TRBJ2-5; TRBD2 agrees at 13 bases. Germline lookup yields CDR1 SGHRS and CDR2 YFSETQ. V gave up 6 bases and J gave up 4 bases; unmatched junction bases: 15. The CDR3 runs to 18 residues. CDR3 nucleotides: TGCGCCAGCAAAGGACAGGGTAGGACTAGCGGGAGCGTAGAGACCCAGTACTTC. Encoded protein: CASKGQGRTSGSVETQYF. The complete variable domain, with remaining parts taken from reference TRBV5-1 and TRBJ2-5, reads KAGVTQTPRYLIKTRGQQVTLSCSPISGHRSVSWYQQTPGQGLQFLFEYFSETQRNKGNFPGRFSGRQFSNSRSEMNVSTLELGDSALYLCASKGQGRTSGSVETQYFGPGTRLLVL.

This rearrangement joins TRBV3-1 (or the pseudogene TRBV3-2) to TRBJ1-3; D ambiguous. Germline V gives CDR1 LGHDT, CDR2 YNNKEL (reference sequence). The CDR3 has 15 residues. Trimming stripped 1 base from V and 0 bases from J, with 7 bases between. In DNA, the CDR3 is TGTGCCAGCAGCCAAGTTAGCGGCTCTGGAAACACCATATATTTT. This translates into CASSQVSGSGNTIYF.

This clone was observed once. An end of the junction does not agree with germline; a read error may underlie this. The chain recombines TRBV4-1 with TRBJ2-7; TRBD1 aligns across 10 bases. Germline V gene data show CDR1 as MGHRA and CDR2 as YSYEKL. This CDR3 comprises 16 residues. The CDR3 DNA sequence: TGCGCCAGCAGACAAGATCTTGGGACAGGGGCTCTCGAGCAGTACTTC. Protein: CASRQDLGTGALEQYF.

This CDR3 reads CASSSDIQNTQYF. The CDR3, as DNA: TGTGCCAGCAGCTCAGACATTCAGAATACGCAGTATTTT. V and J are TRBV7-2 and TRBJ2-3; the D is unclear. Per the germline V gene, CDR1 is SGHTA and CDR2 is FQGNSA. The CDR3 totals 13 residues. V was pared by 4 bases and J by 7 bases, with 12 bases between.

The CDR3 region is CAVSGQGVLREQFF. As DNA, the CDR3 is TGCGCCGTTTCTGGACAGGGGGTATTGCGTGAGCAGTTCTTC. The chain carries TRBV10-2 and TRBJ2-1; 10 bases agree with TRBD1. The CDR3 is 14 amino acids. Germline V lookup: CDR1 WSHSY, CDR2 SAAADI. Trimming removed 11 bases from V and 9 bases from J; junction bases left unmatched: 13.

J is TRBJ2-7 and V is TRBV19; TRBD2 matches 10 bases. CDR1 is LNHDA, CDR2 SQIVND, per germline (reference sequence). Trimming removed 4 bases from V and 6 bases from J; junction bases left unmatched: 9. The CDR3 consists of 15 residues. CDR3 sequence reads: CASSKLSSGSFEQYF. CDR3 DNA sequence: TGTGCCAGTAGTAAATTATCTAGCGGGAGTTTCGAGCAGTACTTC.

The genes are TRBV14 and TRBJ1-4; a weak D match, TRBD1 (5 bases). The length of the CDR3 is 15 residues. Trimming pared 4 bases from V and 7 bases from J, leaving 16 bases between. Per germline, CDR1 SGHDN and CDR2 FVKESK. CDR3 residues: CASSRDRSLGEKLFF. The CDR3 DNA is TGTGCCAGCAGCCGCGACAGATCCTTAGGTGAAAAACTGTTTTTT. Full variable domain (outside the CDR3, taken from reference TRBV14 and TRBJ1-4): EAGVTQFPSHSVIEKGQTVTLRCDPISGHDNLYWYRRVMGKEIKFLLHFVKESKQDESGMPNNRFLAERTGGTYSTLKVQPAELEDSGVYFCASSRDRSLGEKLFFGSGTQLSVL.

The chain has TRBV3-1 (or the pseudogene TRBV3-2) and TRBJ1-5; the match to TRBD1 covers 8 bases. Trimming removed 8 bases from V and 2 bases from J; junction bases left unmatched: 8. This CDR3 comprises 15 residues. In germline, CDR1 is LGHDT, CDR2 YNNKEL (reference sequence). The CDR3 region is CASGTGQGGNQPQHF. The CDR3 coding sequence is TGTGCCAGCGGCACCGGACAGGGTGGCAATCAGCCCCAGCATTTT.

The rearrangement uses TRBV28 and TRBJ2-1, with 8 nucleotides matching TRBD2. Trimming took 7 bases from V and 3 from J; bases not matched to a gene: 5. Germline V gene data show CDR1 as MDHEN and CDR2 as SYDVKM. The CDR3 consists of 14 residues. The CDR3 nucleotides are TGTGCCAGCAACGTAGCGGGAAGCTACAATGAGCAGTTCTTC. This sequence encodes CASNVAGSYNEQFF.

The chain carries TRBV12-5 and TRBJ2-3; 8 nucleotides align to TRBD1. From germline, CDR1 is LGHNT and CDR2 FRNRAP. The CDR3 has 18 amino acids. Trimming removed 0 bases from V and 4 bases from J; junction bases left unmatched: 12. Here the CDR3 reads CASGLVMDGTGQADTQYF. CDR3 DNA sequence: TGTGCTAGTGGTTTGGTAATGGATGGTACGGGACAGGCAGATACGCAGTATTTT. Full variable domain (outside the CDR3, taken from reference TRBV12-5 and TRBJ2-3): DARVTQTPRHKVTEMGQEVTMRCQPILGHNTVFWYRQTMMQGLELLAYFRNRAPLDDSGMPKDRFSAEMPDATLATLKIQPSEPRDSAVYFCASGLVMDGTGQADTQYFGPGTRLTVL.

A single count supports this clone. The chain joins TRBV14 to TRBJ1-2; TRBD1 agrees at 10 bases. The CDR3 runs 16 residues. Germline V gene data show CDR1 as SGHDN and CDR2 as FVKESK. After removal of 0 bases from V and 2 bases from J, the junction contained 3 bases not matched to a gene. This CDR3 reads CASSQEDRGWNYGYTF. In DNA form, the CDR3 reads TGTGCCAGCAGCCAAGAGGACAGGGGGTGGAACTATGGCTACACCTTC.

The chain is built from TRBV5-1 and TRBJ2-7, with TRBD2 matching over 8 bases. The CDR3 consists of 19 residues. J was trimmed by 0 bases and V by 4 bases; bases with no gene match: 18. The germline gives CDR1 SGHRS, CDR2 YFSETQ. The CDR3 bases are TGCGCCAGCAGCCCTCTAGGAGTGGGACTAGTTTCAGACTCCTACGAGCAGTACTTC. It translates to CASSPLGVGLVSDSYEQYF.

The gene calls are TRBV29-1 and TRBJ1-1, with no clear D. Per germline, CDR1 SQVTM and CDR2 ANQGSEA. V lost 7 bases, J lost 3 bases, and 9 bases lay in between. The CDR3 extends over 11 amino acids. The CDR3 bases are TGCAGCGCTGCCGAGGACACTGAAGCTTTCTTT. It translates to CSAAEDTEAFF.

The V call is TRBV27, the J call TRBJ1-1, with D maybe TRBD1 (6 bases). The CDR3 is made up of 15 amino acids. Trimming cost V 6 bases and J 0 bases, with 14 bases left between them. The V gene's germline CDR1 is MNHEY and CDR2 SMNVEV (reference sequence). CDR3 nucleotide sequence: TGTGCCAGCAGGAGGGGGGGGACAATGAACACTGAAGCTTTCTTT. This encodes CASRRGGTMNTEAFF.

The J gene is TRBJ2-7, the V gene TRBV4-1; TRBD1 is a possible D gene (6 bases). Germline-derived CDR1 and CDR2 are MGHRA and YSYEKL. V was shortened by 4 bases and J by 7 bases, with 20 bases between the two germline ends. CDR3 length: 15 amino acids. In DNA form, the CDR3 reads TGCGCCAGCAGCCGGGTTACAGGGTCTTCGCGGGAGCAGTACTTC. Translated: CASSRVTGSSREQYF.

This rearrangement joins TRBV6-5 to TRBJ1-2, with D uncertain. V was clipped by 10 bases and J by 5 bases, with 11 bases between them. The CDR3 has 11 residues. The V gene's germline CDR1 is MNHEY and CDR2 SVGAGI. CDR3 sequence reads: CATGGNYGYTF. CDR3 nucleotide sequence: TGTGCCACCGGCGGTAATTATGGCTACACCTTC.

This chain links TRBV4-2 with TRBJ2-7; 8 bases agree with TRBD1. Germline CDR1 is LGHNA and CDR2 is YNFKEQ. V gave up 4 bases and J gave up 7 bases; unmatched junction bases: 6. The CDR3 spans 13 residues. CDR3 amino acids: CASSLGTGREQYF. The CDR3 DNA sequence: TGTGCCAGCAGCCTCGGGACAGGTCGGGAGCAGTACTTC.

This clone has only a few counts. V and J are TRBV30 and TRBJ1-4; a possible D gene is TRBD1 (6 bases). Germline lookup yields CDR1 GTSNPN and CDR2 SVGIG (reference sequence). V was trimmed by 3 bases and J by 9 bases, leaving 17 bases between them. The CDR3 extends over 14 amino acids. CDR3 loop: CAWRETGSTQKLFF. The CDR3 nucleotides are TGTGCCTGGAGGGAAACAGGGTCAACCCAAAAACTGTTTTTT. The variable domain in full, with the rest retrieved from reference TRBV30 and TRBJ1-4, is SQTIHQWPATLVQPVGSPLSLECTVEGTSNPNLYWYRQAAGRGLQLLFYSVGIGQISSEVPQNLSASRPQDRQFILSSKKLLLSDSGFYLCAWRETGSTQKLFFGSGTQLSVL.

The V gene is TRBV2, the J gene TRBJ1-6, with D possibly matching TRBD1 (6 bases). CDR3 length: 16 residues. Trimming cost V 3 bases and J 1 base, with 10 bases left between them. CDR1 and CDR2 from the germline V gene are SNHLY and FYNNEI. CDR3 nucleotides: TGTGCCAGCAGTGATTACAGGGCTTCCTATAATTCACCCCTCCACTTT. Its translation is CASSDYRASYNSPLHF.

The rearrangement joins TRBV6-5 to TRBJ1-6; the match to TRBD1 covers 8 bases. CDR3 length: 15 amino acids. Looked up from germline, CDR1 is MNHEY and CDR2 is SVGAGI. V lost 5 bases to trimming and J lost 5 bases; unmatched junction nucleotides: 5. The CDR3 reads CASSPDRADNSPLHF. CDR3 coding DNA: TGTGCCAGCAGTCCGGACAGGGCGGATAATTCACCCCTCCACTTT.